This TCR beta chain comes out of a study of CD8 T cells in Susac syndrome. In blood CD8+ and CD4+ T cells, TCR beta underwent sequencing. TEMRA cells were FACS-enriched, while CD8+ and CD4+ T cells were negatively isolated. Comments on this clonotype: What it binds is not known.

Study-wide points: The study admitted that it had a relatively small number of individuals in its TCR sequencing and HLA analysis.

RNA totalling about 0.45 to 1 ug underwent reverse transcription with random hexamers. An immunoSEQ multiplex PCR generated amplified TCR beta CDR3 products spanning 54 Vbeta and 13 Jbeta. MiXCR was run by TCRdb on the immunoSEQ multiplex PCR reads, yielding one entry per CDR3 protein. The sample lists some 130,000 distinct CDR3 sequences, about 90% occurring once. Germline CDR1 and CDR2: DFQATT and SNEGSKA (reference sequence). Trimming took off 6 bases at V and 1 base at J, with 16 bases between the two ends. The CDR3 sequence is 14 residues long. The genes are TRBV20-1 and TRBJ2-7; D not certain. Specimen: CD8+ T cells from PBMCs. The TCR originated in a human donor with multiple sclerosis. The CDR3 nucleotides read TGCAGTGCAGATGGCAGGACCGCGTCCTACGAGCAGTACTTC. Translated: CSADGRTASYEQYF.